This T cell receptor (beta chain) was identified during a study of neurological immune-mediated disorders. Notes on the study in general: Private repertoires in all groups were suggested, as expanded clones shared no CDR3 amino acid sequences across subjects.

The sample holds many counts of this clonotype. No antigen is known for it. Trimming took off 1 base at V and 4 bases at J, with 11 bases between the two ends. Germline CDR1 reads GTSNPN; CDR2 reads SVGIG (reference sequence). This CDR3 has 13 amino acids. With 10-nucleotide random UMIs, 5'RACE was used to make the cDNA. TCRdb reprocessed the 5' RACE reads with MiXCR, giving one entry per CDR3 protein. Of around 130,000 distinct CDR3 sequences in the sample, roughly 3.1% were seen once. The sequence was obtained from a woman in her 30s with multiple sclerosis. Sequenced input: PBMCs. The V gene is TRBV30, the J gene TRBJ2-7; D might be TRBD1 (5 bases). The CDR3 coding sequence is TGTGCCTGGAGTGGGGCAGGGCAATACGAGCAGTACTTC. It translates to CAWSGAGQYEQYF.